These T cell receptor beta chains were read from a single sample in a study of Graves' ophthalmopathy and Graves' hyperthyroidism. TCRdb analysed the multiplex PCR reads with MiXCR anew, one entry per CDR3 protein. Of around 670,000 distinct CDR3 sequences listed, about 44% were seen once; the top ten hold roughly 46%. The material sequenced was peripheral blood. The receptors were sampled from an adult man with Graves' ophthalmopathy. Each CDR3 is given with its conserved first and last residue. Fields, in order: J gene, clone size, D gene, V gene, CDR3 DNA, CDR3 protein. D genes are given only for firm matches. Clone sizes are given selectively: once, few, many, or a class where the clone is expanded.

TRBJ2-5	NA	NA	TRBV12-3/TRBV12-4	TGTGCCAGCAGTTTCGGTTCTGGGGTGGAGGAGACCCAGTACTTC	CASSFGSGVEETQYF
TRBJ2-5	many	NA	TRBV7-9	TGTGCCAGCAGTAACCGGGGGACAGCCGTTCAAGAGACCCAGTACTTC	CASSNRGTAVQETQYF
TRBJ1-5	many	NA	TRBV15	TGTGCCACCAGCAGAGGAAGAACCCCAGGTGATCAGCCCCAGCATTTT	CATSRGRTPGDQPQHF
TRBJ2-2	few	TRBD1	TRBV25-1	TGTGCCAGCAGCCTGGGACAGGGGAGAACCACCGGGGAGCTGTTTTTT	CASSLGQGRTTGELFF
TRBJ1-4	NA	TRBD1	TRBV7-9	TGTGTCAGCAGCTACCCACAGGGGGCAGGTGAAAAACTGTTTTTT	CVSSYPQGAGEKLFF
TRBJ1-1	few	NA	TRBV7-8	TGTGCCAGCAGCCTGGGGGGTTCAGCTTTCTTT	CASSLGGSAFF
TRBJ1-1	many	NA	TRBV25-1	TGTGCCAGCAGGTCAACAGGGGAAGCTTTCTTT	CASRSTGEAFF
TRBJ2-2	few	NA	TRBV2	TGTGCCAGCAGCAAGGACAGTTTCACCGGGGAGCTGTTTTTT	CASSKDSFTGELFF
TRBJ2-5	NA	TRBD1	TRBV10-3	TGTGCCAGCAGCCCGGACAGGGGGACGGAGACCCAGTACTTC	CASSPDRGTETQYF
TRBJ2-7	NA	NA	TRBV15	TGTGCCACCAGCAGAGTCGCCAGGGCCTACGAGCAGTACTTC	CATSRVARAYEQYF
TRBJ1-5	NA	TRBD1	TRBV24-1	TGTGCCAGCAGTGACTCGGGGACAGGTGGATTTCAGCCCCAGCATTTT	CASSDSGTGGFQPQHF
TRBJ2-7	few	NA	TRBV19	TGTGCCAGTGGACAGCACTACGAGCAGTACTTC	CASGQHYEQYF
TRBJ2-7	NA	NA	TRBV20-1	TGCAGTGCTGGCGGGATCTACGAGCAGTACTTC	CSAGGIYEQYF
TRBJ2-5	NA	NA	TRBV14	TGTGCCAGCAGCCGGAGTGGGGCAGGGCTTTGGGAGACCCAGTACTTC	CASSRSGAGLWETQYF
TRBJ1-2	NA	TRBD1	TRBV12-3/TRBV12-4	TGTGCCAGCAGCATCGGAATACAGGGGACCTATGGCTACACCTTC	CASSIGIQGTYGYTF
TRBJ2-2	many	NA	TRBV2	TGTGCCAGCAGGACGGAGATCGGGGAGCTGTTTTTT	CASRTEIGELFF
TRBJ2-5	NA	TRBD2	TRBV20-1	TGCAGTGCTAGAGGACTAGCGGAGGGAGAAGAGACCCAGTACTTC	CSARGLAEGEETQYF
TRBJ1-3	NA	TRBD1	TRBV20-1	TGCAGTGCTCTTCGACAGGGGACTGGAAACACCATATATTTT	CSALRQGTGNTIYF
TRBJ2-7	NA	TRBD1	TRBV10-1	TGCGCCAGCAGTGAGGACCCCCCGGGACAGGGGGCGCCCGAGCAGTACTTC	CASSEDPPGQGAPEQYF
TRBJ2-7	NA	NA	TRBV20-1	TGCAGTGTCCTTGTTCCCATGGACTACGAGCAGTACTTC	CSVLVPMDYEQYF
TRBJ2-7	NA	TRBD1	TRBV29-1	TGCAGCGCTGGGGACAGCGACCTCTCCTACGAGCAGTACTTC	CSAGDSDLSYEQYF
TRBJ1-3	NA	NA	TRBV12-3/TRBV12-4	TGTGCCAGCAGTTCTAGGGACACAACCGGAAACACCATATATTTT	CASSSRDTTGNTIYF
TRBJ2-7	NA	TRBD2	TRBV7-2	TGTGCCAGCAGCTTAGCAACTAGCGGGGCCTCCTACGAGCAGTACTTC	CASSLATSGASYEQYF
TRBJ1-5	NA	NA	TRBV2	TGTGCCAGCAGTTACTACGACCGTCAGCCCCAGCATTTT	CASSYYDRQPQHF
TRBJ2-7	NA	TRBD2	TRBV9	TGTGCCAGCAGTCCTCCGGGACTAATCTCCTACGAGCAGTACTTC	CASSPPGLISYEQYF
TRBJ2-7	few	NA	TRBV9	TGTGCCAGCAGCGAGGGGCCCGGGGGAACCTACGAGCAGTACTTC	CASSEGPGGTYEQYF
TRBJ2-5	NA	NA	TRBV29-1	TGCAGCGTCGAATCGACCCAGCAAAAGACCCAGTACTTC	CSVESTQQKTQYF
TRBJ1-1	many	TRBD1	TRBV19	TGTGCCAGCGCGGACAGGGAGAAGGCCACTGAAGCTTTCTTT	CASADREKATEAFF
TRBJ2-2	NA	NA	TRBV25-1	TGTGCCAGCAGATTCATGAACACCGGGGAGCTGTTTTTT	CASRFMNTGELFF
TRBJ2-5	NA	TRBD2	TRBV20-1	TGCAGTGTCGCGGGGGGGCCCAGAGAGACCCAGTACTTC	CSVAGGPRETQYF
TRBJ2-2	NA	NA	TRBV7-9	TGTGCCAGCAGCTCCCTGAGTCCTAGCCCGGGATGGTACACCGGGGAGCTGTTTTTT	CASSSLSPSPGWYTGELFF
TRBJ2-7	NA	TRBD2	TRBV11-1	TGTGCCAGCAGCCCTATCAGCGGGGGGGCTTACGAGCAGTACTTC	CASSPISGGAYEQYF
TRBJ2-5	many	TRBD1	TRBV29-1	TGCAGCGTCGGGCGACAGGGCCGACAAGAGACCCAGTACTTC	CSVGRQGRQETQYF
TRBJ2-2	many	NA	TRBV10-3	TGTGCCATCAAGGAAACTTCTGCGAACACCGGGGAGCTGTTTTTT	CAIKETSANTGELFF
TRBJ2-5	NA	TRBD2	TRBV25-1	TGTGCCAGCAGCCAGGAGATAGCGGGGGGAGAGACCCAGTACTTC	CASSQEIAGGETQYF
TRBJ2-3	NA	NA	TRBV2	TGTGCCAGCAGTGAAGAGTGGGCCACAGATACGCAGTATTTT	CASSEEWATDTQYF
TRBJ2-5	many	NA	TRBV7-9	TGTGCCAGCAGCTTAGTGGGCGGGATCGAGACCCAGTACTTC	CASSLVGGIETQYF
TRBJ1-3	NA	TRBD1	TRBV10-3	TGTGCCAGCACCCCACGACCTCCGGGACAGGGGAATTCTGGAAACACCATATATTTT	CASTPRPPGQGNSGNTIYF
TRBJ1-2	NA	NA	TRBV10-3	TGTGCCATCAGTGAGTCAGGAGGGACTGGAAACACCTTC	CAISESGGTGNTF
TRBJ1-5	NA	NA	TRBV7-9	TGTGCCAGCAGTACCGGTGGGGGGAGCAATCAGCCCCAGCATTTT	CASSTGGGSNQPQHF
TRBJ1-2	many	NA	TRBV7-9	TGTGCCAGCAGCTCCTCGATGGTGGATGGCTACACCTTC	CASSSSMVDGYTF
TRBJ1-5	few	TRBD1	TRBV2	TGTGCCAGCAGTCTTAGACAGGGGGATAGCAATCAGCCCCAGCATTTT	CASSLRQGDSNQPQHF
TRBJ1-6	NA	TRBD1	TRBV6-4	TGTGCCAGCAGTGCAACCGGGACAGGGAATTCACCCCTCCACTTT	CASSATGTGNSPLHF
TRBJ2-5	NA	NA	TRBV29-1	TGCAGCGTACCCACGACAGGGACCCAGTACTTC	CSVPTTGTQYF
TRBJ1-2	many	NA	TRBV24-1	TGTGCCACCAGTGATTTGTTGAGGGCCCCTAACTATGGCTACACCTTC	CATSDLLRAPNYGYTF
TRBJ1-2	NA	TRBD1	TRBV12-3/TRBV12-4	TGTGCCAGCAGCTTGGGACAGGGGAGTCAGTATGGCTACACCTTC	CASSLGQGSQYGYTF
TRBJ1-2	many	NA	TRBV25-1	TGTGCCAGCAGTGATTATGCTAACTATGGCTACACCTTC	CASSDYANYGYTF
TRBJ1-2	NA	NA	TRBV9	TGTGCCAGCAGCGTAGCTGAGGGGCTCTATGGCTACACCTTC	CASSVAEGLYGYTF
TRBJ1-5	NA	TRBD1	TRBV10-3	TGTGCCATCAGTGAGACACAGGGGGCAGGGGATCAGCCCCAGCATTTT	CAISETQGAGDQPQHF
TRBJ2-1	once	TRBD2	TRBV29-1	TGCAGCGTTGAGACTAGCGGGGGGGCTTACAATGGTGGGCAGTTCTTC	CSVETSGGAYNGGQFF
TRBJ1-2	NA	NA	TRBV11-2	TGTGCCAGCAGTTTGGTGGGAAATGGCTACGGCTACACCTTC	CASSLVGNGYGYTF
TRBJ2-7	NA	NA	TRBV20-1	TGCAGTGCTAGATTAGGAGGGAGTTGGAGCGAGCAGTACTTC	CSARLGGSWSEQYF
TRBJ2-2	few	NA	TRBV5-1	TGCGCCAGCAGCTTGGCCTTAACGGGAGATATTGCCGGGGAGCTGTTTTTT	CASSLALTGDIAGELFF
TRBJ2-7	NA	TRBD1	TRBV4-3	TGCGCCAGCAGCCAAGGCTTTCCAGGGGGCTTGGCCTACGAGCAGTACTTC	CASSQGFPGGLAYEQYF
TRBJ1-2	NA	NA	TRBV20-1	TGCAGTGCTAGAGATACGGACTATAACTATGGCTACACCTTC	CSARDTDYNYGYTF